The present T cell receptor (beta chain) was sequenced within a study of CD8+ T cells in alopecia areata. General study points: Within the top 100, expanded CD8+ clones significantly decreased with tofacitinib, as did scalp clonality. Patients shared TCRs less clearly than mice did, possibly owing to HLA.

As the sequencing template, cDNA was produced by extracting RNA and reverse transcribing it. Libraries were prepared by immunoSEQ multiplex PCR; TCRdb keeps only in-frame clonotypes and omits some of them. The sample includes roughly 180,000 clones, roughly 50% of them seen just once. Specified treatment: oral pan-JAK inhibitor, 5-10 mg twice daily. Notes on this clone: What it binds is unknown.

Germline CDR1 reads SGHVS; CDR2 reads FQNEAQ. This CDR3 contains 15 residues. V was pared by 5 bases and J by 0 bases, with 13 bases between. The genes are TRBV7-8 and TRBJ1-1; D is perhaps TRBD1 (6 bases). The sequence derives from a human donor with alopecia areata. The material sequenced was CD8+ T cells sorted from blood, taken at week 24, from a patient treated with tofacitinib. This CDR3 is CASSPGAEMNTEAFF. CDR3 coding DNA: TGTGCCAGCAGCCCAGGGGCCGAGATGAACACTGAAGCTTTCTTT.